The present TCR beta chain was sequenced within a study of shared clonotypes between healthy human individuals. Study in general: Donors, aged 18 to 49, were two women and three men.

As concerns this clone: Its antigen is unidentified.

Naive CD45RA+ and memory CD45RA-negative subsets were split from CD4+ cells. CDR1 is MGHRA, CDR2 YSYEKL, per germline. Deletions cut 8 bases from V and 5 bases from J, with 17 bases between. CDR3 length: 14 residues. In the original workflow: Junction-only sequences produced by ImmunoSEQ had no quality scores, so filtering differed. The assay was immunoSEQ multiplex PCR, and TCRdb's table has in-frame clones only and misses some. V, J and clone size derive from that table, while D and trimming were established from the DNA sequence. The sample has approximately 2,300,000 clones; approximately 90% are singletons. Study results and caveats: Compared with clonotypes that all four donors shared, non-shared clonotypes had lower generation probabilities.

This sequence joins TRBV4-1 and TRBJ2-3, with a tentative D call TRBD2 (6 bases). The sequence was collected from a man younger than 35 in good health. Some clones in this sample may be carry-over from other donors' samples. Specimen: naive CD4+ T cells from PBMCs. This sample's subset: CD45RA+ positively selected. The CDR3 DNA reads TGCGCCAGCGCTGTCGGGTACGGGGGAGATACGCAGTATTTT. Its protein product is CASAVGYGGDTQYF.